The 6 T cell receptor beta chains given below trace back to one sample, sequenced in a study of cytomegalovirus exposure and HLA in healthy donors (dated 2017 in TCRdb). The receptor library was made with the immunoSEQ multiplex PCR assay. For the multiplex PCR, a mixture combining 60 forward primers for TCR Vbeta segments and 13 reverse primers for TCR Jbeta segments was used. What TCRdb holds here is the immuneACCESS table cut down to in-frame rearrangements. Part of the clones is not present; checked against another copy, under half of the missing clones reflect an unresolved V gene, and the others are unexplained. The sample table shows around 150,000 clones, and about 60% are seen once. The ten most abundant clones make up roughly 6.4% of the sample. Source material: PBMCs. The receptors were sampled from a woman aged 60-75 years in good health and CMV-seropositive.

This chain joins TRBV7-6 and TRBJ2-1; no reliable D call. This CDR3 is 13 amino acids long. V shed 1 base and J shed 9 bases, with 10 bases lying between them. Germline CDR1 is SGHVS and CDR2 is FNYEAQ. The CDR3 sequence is CASSLDRVGEQFF. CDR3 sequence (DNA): TGTGCCAGCAGCTTAGATCGCGTTGGTGAGCAGTTCTTC.

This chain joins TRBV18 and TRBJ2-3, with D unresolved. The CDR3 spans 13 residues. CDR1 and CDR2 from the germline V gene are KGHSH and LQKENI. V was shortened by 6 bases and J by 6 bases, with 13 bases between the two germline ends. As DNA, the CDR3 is TGTGCCAGCTCGCCTAATACGGTGGATACGCAGTATTTT. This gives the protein CASSPNTVDTQYF.

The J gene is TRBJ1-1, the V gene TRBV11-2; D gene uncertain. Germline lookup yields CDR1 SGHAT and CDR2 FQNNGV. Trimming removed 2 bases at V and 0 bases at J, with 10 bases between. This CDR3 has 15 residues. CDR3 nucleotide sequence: TGTGCCAGCAGCTTAACGGCAGGAATGAACACTGAAGCTTTCTTT. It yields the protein CASSLTAGMNTEAFF.

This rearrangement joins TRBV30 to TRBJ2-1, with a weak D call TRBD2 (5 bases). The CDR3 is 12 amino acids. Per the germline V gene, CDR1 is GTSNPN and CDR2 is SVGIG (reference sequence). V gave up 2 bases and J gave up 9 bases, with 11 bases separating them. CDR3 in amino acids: CAWSPLVGEQFF. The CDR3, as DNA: TGTGCCTGGAGTCCACTAGTGGGTGAGCAGTTCTTC.

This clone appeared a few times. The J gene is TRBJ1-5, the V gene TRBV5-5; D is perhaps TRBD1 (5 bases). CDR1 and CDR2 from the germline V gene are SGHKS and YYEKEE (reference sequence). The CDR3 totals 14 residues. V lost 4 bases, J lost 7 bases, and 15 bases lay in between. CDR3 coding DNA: TGTGCCAGCAGCCCCTCGACAGAGGAACAGCCCCAGCATTTT. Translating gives CASSPSTEEQPQHF.

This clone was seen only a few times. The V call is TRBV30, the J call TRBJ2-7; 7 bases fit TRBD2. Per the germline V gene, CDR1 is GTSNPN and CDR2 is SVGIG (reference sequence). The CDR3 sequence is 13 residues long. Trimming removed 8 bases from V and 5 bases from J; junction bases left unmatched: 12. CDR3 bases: TGTGCCGGGGGGGAGGGGTATGTCGACGAGCAGTACTTC. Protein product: CAGGEGYVDEQYF.